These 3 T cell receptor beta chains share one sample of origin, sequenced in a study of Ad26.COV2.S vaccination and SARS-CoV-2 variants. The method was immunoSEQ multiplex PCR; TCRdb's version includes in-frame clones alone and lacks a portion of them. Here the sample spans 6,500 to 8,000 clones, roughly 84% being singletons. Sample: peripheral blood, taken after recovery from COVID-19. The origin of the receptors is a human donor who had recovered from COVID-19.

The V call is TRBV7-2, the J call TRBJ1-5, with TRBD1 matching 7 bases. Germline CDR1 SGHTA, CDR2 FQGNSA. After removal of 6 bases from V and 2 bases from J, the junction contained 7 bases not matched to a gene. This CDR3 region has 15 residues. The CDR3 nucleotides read TGTGCCAGCAGACTAGGGACAGTCGGCAATCAGCCCCAGCATTTT. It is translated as CASRLGTVGNQPQHF.

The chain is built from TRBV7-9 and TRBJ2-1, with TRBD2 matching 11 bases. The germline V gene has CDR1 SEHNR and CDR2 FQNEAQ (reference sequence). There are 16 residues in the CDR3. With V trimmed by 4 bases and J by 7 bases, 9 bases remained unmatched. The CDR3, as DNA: TGTGCCAGCAGCTCAGATAGCGGGGGGGCCCAAAATGAGCAGTTCTTC. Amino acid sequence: CASSSDSGGAQNEQFF.

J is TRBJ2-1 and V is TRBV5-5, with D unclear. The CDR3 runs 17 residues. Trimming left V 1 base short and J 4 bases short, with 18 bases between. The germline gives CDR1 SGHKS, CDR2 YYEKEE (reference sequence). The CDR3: CASSLRQATQLYNEQFF. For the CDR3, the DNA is TGTGCCAGCAGCTTGAGGCAGGCCACCCAATTATACAATGAGCAGTTCTTC.